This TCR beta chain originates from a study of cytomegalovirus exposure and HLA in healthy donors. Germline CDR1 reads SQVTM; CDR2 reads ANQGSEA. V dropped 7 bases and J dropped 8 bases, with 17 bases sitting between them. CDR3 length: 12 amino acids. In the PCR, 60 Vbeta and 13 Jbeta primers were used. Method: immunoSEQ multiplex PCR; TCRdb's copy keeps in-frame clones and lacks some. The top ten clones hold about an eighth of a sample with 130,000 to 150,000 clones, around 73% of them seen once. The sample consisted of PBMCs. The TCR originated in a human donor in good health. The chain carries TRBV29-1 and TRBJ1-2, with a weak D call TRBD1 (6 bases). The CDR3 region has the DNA TGCAGCGGGAAAAGACAGGATGGCGGCTACACCTTC. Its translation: CSGKRQDGGYTF. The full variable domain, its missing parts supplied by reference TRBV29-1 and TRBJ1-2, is SAVISQKPSRDICQRGTSLTIQCQVDSQVTMMFWYRQQPGQSLTLIATANQGSEATYESGFVIDKFPISRPNLTFSTLTVSNMSPEDSSIYLCSGKRQDGGYTFGSGTRLTVV.